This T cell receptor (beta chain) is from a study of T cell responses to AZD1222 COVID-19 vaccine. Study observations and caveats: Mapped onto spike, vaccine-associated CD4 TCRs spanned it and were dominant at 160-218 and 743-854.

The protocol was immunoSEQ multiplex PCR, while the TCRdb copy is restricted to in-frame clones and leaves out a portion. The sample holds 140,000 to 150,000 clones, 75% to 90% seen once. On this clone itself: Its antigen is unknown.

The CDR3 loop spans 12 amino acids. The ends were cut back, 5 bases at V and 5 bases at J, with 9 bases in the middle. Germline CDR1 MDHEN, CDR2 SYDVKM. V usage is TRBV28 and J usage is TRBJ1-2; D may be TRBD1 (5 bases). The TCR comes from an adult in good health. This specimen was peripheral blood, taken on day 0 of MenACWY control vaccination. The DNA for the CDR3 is TGTGCCAGCAGTCCCGACAGTTATGGCTACACCTTC. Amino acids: CASSPDSYGYTF.